Below are 15 T cell receptor beta chains sequenced from a single sample in a study of neurological immune-mediated disorders. Each CDR3 protein is one row after TCRdb ran MiXCR on the 5' RACE reads. The data contain about 59,000 distinct CDR3 sequences, 24% of them singletons. The time point is: technical triplicate 2. Sequencing input: PBMCs. The receptor set was obtained from a man in his fifties or sixties with HTLV-1-associated myelopathy (HAM/TSP).

This clonotype was seen repeatedly, ten times or more. The genes are TRBV10-3 and TRBJ2-1; the D is unclear. The CDR3 is 14 residues long. Germline CDR1 ENHRY, CDR2 SYGVKD. V lost 4 bases and J 4 bases, leaving 11 bases between the germline ends. The CDR3 region has the DNA TGTGCCATCAGTGGAGAAGCCCGGTACAATGAGCAGTTCTTC. Encoded protein: CAISGEARYNEQFF.

CDR3 loop: CASSFSGRGYNEQFF. CDR3 nucleotides: TGTGCCAGCAGCTTTAGCGGGAGGGGTTACAATGAGCAGTTCTTC. The chain recombines TRBV11-2 with TRBJ2-1; the match to TRBD2 covers 11 bases. CDR1 SGHAT and CDR2 FQNNGV come from the germline V gene. V lost 3 bases and J lost 4; bases outside the gene matches: 2. The CDR3 spans 15 residues.

This clonotype was counted ten times or more. The gene calls are TRBV28 and TRBJ1-5; D unresolved. The CDR3 has 15 residues. V dropped 7 bases and J dropped 3 bases, with 16 bases sitting between them. Germline values: CDR1 MDHEN, CDR2 SYDVKM. CDR3 nucleotide sequence: TGTGCCAGCATTCCCGTTTACAGCTCCAATCAGCCCCAGCATTTT. As protein: CASIPVYSSNQPQHF.

In this sample, this clonotype turned up many times. The gene calls are TRBV5-4 and TRBJ2-4; maybe TRBD2 (6 bases). CDR1 SGHNT and CDR2 YYREEE come from the germline V gene (reference sequence). V lost 4 bases, J lost 1 base, and 15 bases lay in between. The CDR3 runs 16 residues. The CDR3 DNA sequence: TGTGCCAGCAGCGCAGGACGGGAGAGGGCCAAAAACATTCAGTACTTC. Its protein product is CASSAGRERAKNIQYF.

The chain joins TRBV29-1 to TRBJ2-1; D ambiguous. Germline CDR1 reads SQVTM; CDR2 reads ANQGSEA. V was clipped by 3 bases and J by 6 bases, with 6 bases between them. This CDR3 is 11 amino acids long. For the CDR3, the DNA is TGCAGCGTTGAGCCCGTCAATGAGCAGTTCTTC. Its translation: CSVEPVNEQFF.

The chain uses TRBV28 and TRBJ1-1; D remains ambiguous. The V end lost 4 bases, the J end lost 0 bases, and 6 bases lay between the germline ends. Looked up from germline, CDR1 is MDHEN and CDR2 is SYDVKM. The CDR3 contains 13 residues. Here the CDR3 reads CASSSNMNTEAFF. As DNA, the CDR3 is TGTGCCAGCAGTTCAAATATGAACACTGAAGCTTTCTTT.

The gene calls are TRBV20-1 and TRBJ2-7; the D gene is possibly TRBD1 (5 bases). Between the trimmed V and J ends, which lost 2 bases and 3 bases, there was a span of 14 bases. This CDR3 comprises 14 residues. CDR1 and CDR2 (germline): DFQATT, SNEGSKA (reference sequence). The CDR3, as DNA: TGCAGTGCTAGATGGTTGGGGCAGAACTACGAGCAGTACTTC. This sequence encodes CSARWLGQNYEQYF.

CDR3: CASREVGSTDTQYF. CDR3 bases: TGCGCCAGCAGGGAGGTCGGGTCCACAGATACGCAGTATTTT. This chain connects TRBV5-1 to TRBJ2-3; possibly TRBD2 for D (5 bases). The CDR3 is 14 residues long. The germline V gene has CDR1 SGHRS and CDR2 YFSETQ. Trimming cost V 5 bases and J 2 bases, with 12 bases left between them.

A remark on this clonotype: A junction end diverges from the germline sequence, so it may reflect a read error. The chain couples TRBV20-1 to TRBJ2-5; 14 bases map to TRBD2. The CDR3 consists of 15 residues. CDR1 and CDR2 from the germline V gene are DFQATT and SNEGSKA (reference sequence). This CDR3 is CSATPGLAGVETLYF. DNA for the CDR3: TGCAGTGCTACACCGGGACTAGCGGGAGTGGAGACCCTGTACTTC.

The J gene is TRBJ2-7, the V gene TRBV11-2; the D gene is possibly TRBD2 (6 bases). The V and J ends lost 5 bases and 0 bases respectively, with 14 bases between them. The CDR3 is 15 residues long. Germline loops: CDR1 SGHAT, CDR2 FQNNGV. CDR3 coding DNA: TGTGCCAGCAGCACATTGGGACTCAACTCCTACGAGCAGTACTTC. It yields the protein CASSTLGLNSYEQYF.

V is TRBV20-1 and J is TRBJ2-1, with a weak D call TRBD1 (6 bases). CDR3 length: 14 residues. V was shortened by 1 base and J by 9 bases, with 16 bases between the two germline ends. The germline V gene encodes CDR1 DFQATT and CDR2 SNEGSKA (reference sequence). The CDR3 here is CSARVFGDIGEQFF. The CDR3 DNA is TGCAGTGCTAGAGTGTTTGGGGACATTGGTGAGCAGTTCTTC.

This clonotype was found many times. The J gene is TRBJ2-7, the V gene TRBV28; 8 nucleotides agree with TRBD2. The CDR3 is made up of 12 amino acids. V shed 6 bases, J shed 12 bases, and the junction held 10 bases outside the gene matches. CDR1 is MDHEN and CDR2 is SYDVKM in the germline V gene. The CDR3 DNA follows: TGTGCCAGCAGCCCCGGACTAGCTGGTCTGTACTTC. Amino acid sequence: CASSPGLAGLYF.

This clonotype showed up many times. The CDR3 region has the DNA TGCGCCAGCAGCCAAGAGGGACAGGGCTCCTACGAGCAGTACTTC. It yields the protein CASSQEGQGSYEQYF. This chain joins TRBV4-1 and TRBJ2-7, with 9 bases fitting TRBD1. J lost 0 bases, V lost 0 bases, and 0 bases had no gene match. CDR3 size: 15 residues. Germline CDR1 is MGHRA and CDR2 is YSYEKL.

This clonotype was counted at least ten times. V gene TRBV28 combines with J gene TRBJ2-7; no reliable D call. Germline assignment: CDR1 MDHEN and CDR2 SYDVKM. The ends were cut back, 0 bases at V and 5 bases at J, with 11 bases in the middle. The CDR3 spans 14 residues. The DNA for the CDR3 is TGTGCCAGCAGTTTATGGGAAGCAGTACACGAGCAGTACTTC. Translation gives CASSLWEAVHEQYF. The whole variable domain, filled in from reference TRBV28 and TRBJ2-7, reads DVKVTQSSRYLVKRTGEKVFLECVQDMDHENMFWYRQDPGLGLRLIYFSYDVKMKEKGDIPEGYSVSREKKERFSLILESASTNQTSMYLCASSLWEAVHEQYFGPGTRLTVT.

The V and J genes are TRBV14 and TRBJ1-1, with D perhaps TRBD1 (5 bases). In germline, CDR1 is SGHDN, CDR2 FVKESK. CDR3 length equals 14 residues. V gave up 4 bases and J gave up 0 bases, with 9 bases separating them. Here the CDR3 DNA reads TGTGCCAGCAGCCCCAGGGTAATGAACACTGAAGCTTTCTTT. Protein product: CASSPRVMNTEAFF.